The 5 T cell receptor beta chains reported below all come from one sample, sequenced in a study of blood T cell repertoires in COVID-19. Clones were sequenced by immunoSEQ multiplex PCR, and TCRdb holds only the in-frame ones, with some missing. Of fewer than 150,000 clones listed, almost 85% are singletons. Sequences were obtained from peripheral blood. These receptors were taken from a man in his fifties or sixties with acute or convalescent COVID-19.

This chain links TRBV11-3 with TRBJ2-1; D possibly corresponds to TRBD1 (5 bases). The length of the CDR3 is 13 residues. Deletions cut 5 bases from V and 5 bases from J, with 10 bases between. Germline CDR1 reads SGHNT; CDR2 reads YENEEA. Here the CDR3 reads CASSPDTNNEQFF. The CDR3 DNA is TGTGCCAGCAGCCCGGACACAAACAATGAGCAGTTCTTC.

The chain combines TRBV5-4 with TRBJ1-4; D possibly corresponds to TRBD1 (5 bases). Germline values: CDR1 SGHNT, CDR2 YYREEE (reference sequence). Between the trimmed V and J ends, which lost 7 bases and 8 bases, there was a span of 21 bases. This CDR3 is built from 15 residues. CDR3 coding DNA: TGTGCCAGCTCCTCACGGGACTCGGCGCGGGAAAAACTGTTTTTT. This sequence encodes CASSSRDSAREKLFF. Full variable domain (outside the CDR3, taken from reference TRBV5-4 and TRBJ1-4): ETGVTQSPTHLIKTRGQQVTLRCSSQSGHNTVSWYQQALGQGPQFIFQYYREEENGRGNFPPRFSGLQFPNYSSELNVNALELDDSALYLCASSSRDSAREKLFFGSGTQLSVL.

The V gene is TRBV7-9, the J gene TRBJ1-3; 9 bases fit TRBD1. The CDR3 is 17 residues long. The germline V gene encodes CDR1 SEHNR and CDR2 FQNEAQ (reference sequence). V gave up 1 base and J gave up 2 bases; unmatched junction bases: 6. CDR3 nucleotides: TGTGCCAGCAGCTTAGGCCGGGACAGGGACGCTGGAAACACCATATATTTT. Translating it yields CASSLGRDRDAGNTIYF.

V is TRBV2 and J is TRBJ2-1; tentatively, D is TRBD1 (6 bases). V was clipped by 5 bases and J by 0 bases, with 11 bases between them. Germline V gives CDR1 SNHLY, CDR2 FYNNEI. The CDR3 length is 15 residues. CDR3 sequence: CASSQQGYSYNEQFF. The CDR3 bases are TGTGCCAGCAGTCAACAGGGCTACTCCTACAATGAGCAGTTCTTC.

The rearrangement joins TRBV11-2 to TRBJ2-7; D not resolved. V lost 1 base, J lost 7 bases, and 11 bases lay in between. The CDR3 contains 13 residues. Germline CDR1 SGHAT, CDR2 FQNNGV. The CDR3 sequence: CASSLGSRGEQYF. The CDR3 coding sequence is TGTGCCAGCAGCTTAGGGTCGCGAGGAGAGCAGTACTTC.